This T cell receptor beta chain was captured in a study of shared clonotypes between healthy human individuals. Across the whole study: Three plates each covered CD4 naive and memory; CD8 naive two, CD8 memory one. Whole-study results and caveats: Roughly 5% was the fraction of naive CD4 clonotypes found shared across several donors. Larger richness was generally estimated for naive than memory subsets.

Remarks on this clone: Its antigen is undetermined.

This table comes from immunoSEQ multiplex PCR, and its TCRdb copy is limited to in-frame clones, with some not included. In the table there are roughly 760,000 clones, approximately 79% of which are singletons. The CDR3 runs 15 residues. Unmatched junction bases numbered 7, after V lost 1 base and J lost 5 bases. CDR1 and CDR2 from the germline V gene are SGDLS and YYNGEE. This chain uses TRBV9 with TRBJ2-5; 8 nucleotides line up with TRBD2. The sequence was obtained from a woman aged 25-40 years in good health. Sequencing used memory CD4+ T cells sorted from blood. The subset: CD45RA-negative fraction. For the CDR3, the DNA is TGTGCCAGCAGCGTATCCTCCGGGAGGGCCGAGACCCAGTACTTC. Translating it yields CASSVSSGRAETQYF.